This record covers a single T cell receptor beta chain. Which antigen it targets is not known. Library prep was done by the immunoSEQ multiplex PCR assay. For the multiplex PCR, a mixture combining 60 forward primers for TCR Vbeta segments and 13 reverse primers for TCR Jbeta segments was used. The CDR3 region of rearranged TCR beta genes was amplified from genomic DNA by a multiplex PCR assay. The amplified TCR beta libraries were sequenced on the Illumina HiSeq System as 87-base-pair reads. Turning to the authors' computational methods: A later analysis counted 75 million to 100 million unique TCR beta chains across the approximately 700 repertoires, and roughly 10 million of these chains were shared by at least two donors. A nearest-neighbor algorithm error-corrected the raw reads and collapsed the reads into unique sequences, merging closely related sequences to remove PCR and sequencing errors. V, D and J gene segments were assigned by aligning CDR3 sequences to IMGT reference sequences. Each retained sequence needed at least a six-nucleotide match to both a V gene segment and a J gene segment. A rearrangement counted as productive if the CDR3 had no stop codons and remained in frame with V and J, and every other rearrangement counted as non-productive. CDR3 was defined by IMGT convention, running from the second conserved V-encoded cysteine to the conserved J-encoded phenylalanine. The earlier analysis of about 640 of the donors excluded any sequence lacking an unambiguous match to a single V gene segment. An earlier analysis of 450 to 650 of the donors called V segments functional above 56.7% productive rearrangements and segregating when the between-donor standard deviation exceeded 5%. A statistical classification framework was developed to diagnose cytomegalovirus status using the catalog of TCR beta chain sequences. In a later analysis, V and J genes were assigned by comparing TCR nucleotide sequences against IMGT/GENE-DB human TR gene sequences. Using the TCRdist pipeline, a later analysis assigned CDR3 sequences along with most-parsimonious VDJ recombination scenarios. In a later analysis, each TCR beta chain was defined by its CDR3 amino acid sequence together with its V-gene family, and reads lacking a unique V-gene family were excluded. To address suspected cross-contamination and a sequencing artifact, a later analysis removed a few hundred highly shared, low-generation-probability nucleotide sequences. A later analysis calculated a clonal expansion index for each public chain from normalized within-repertoire ranks of inferred template counts. In a later analysis, generation probabilities were computed with a VDJ recombination model fitted to out-of-frame rearrangements, and the resulting probabilities were checked against IGoR. In a later analysis, TCR-TCR, TCR-HLA and TCR-CMV co-occurrence was scored with hypergeometric tests, and a repertoire-size bias correction was applied to TCR pairs. To estimate false discovery rates, a later analysis permuted the HLA or CMV assignments 20 times. In a later analysis, co-occurring TCRs were grouped with DBSCAN, and TCRdist sequence similarity was added when clustering was performed within HLA-allele-positive subsets. Repertoires with fewer than 30,000 or more than 120,000 public chains, plus five repertoires with anomalous nucleotide sharing, were excluded from co-occurrence clustering. This immuneACCESS table, as held by TCRdb, lists in-frame sequences with V and J called but not all clones. Of the missing ones, under half trace to an unresolved V gene in checked studies; the others have no known cause. V and J calls and clone size are those listed in that table; D and trimming were worked out from the DNA. This sample's records show 150,000 to 200,000 clones. The leading ten clones occupy less than 0.95% of the sample.

Trimming leaves V shorter by 10 bases and J shorter by 0 bases, with the junction holding 8 bases beyond the gene matches. CDR1 and CDR2 are read off the germline V gene as MNHEY and SVGAGI. Its CDR3 holds 15 amino acids, cysteine through phenylalanine. The only DNA kept is the CDR3, 45 bases in frame from the first base. The data stem from a study of cytomegalovirus exposure and HLA in healthy donors (TCRdb year 2017). Concerning the study at large: An earlier analysis of several hundred of the donors reported roughly 300 Gb of sequence data and some 100 million unique TCR beta sequences from approximately 180 million T cells. About 300 gigabases of sequencing data and roughly 90 million unique TCR sequences were included in an early release covering around 600 HLA-typed donors. An earlier analysis of 450 to 750 of the donors used high-throughput TCR beta sequencing to judge whether each TCR beta V gene segment behaved as functional or pseudogenic. Class I and class II HLA loci were covered by the typing at four-digit resolution. A later genetic analysis used genome-wide SNP genotypes for about 65% of the 666 donors, treating that subset as a discovery cohort. A handful of DR-DQ haplotypes were treated as single units for association and clustering because of strong linkage in the cohort. The study used immunosequencing to profile the T cell repertoires of some 600 subjects and linked those repertoires to cytomegalovirus serostatus. To predict cytomegalovirus infection status, the study combined high-throughput TCR immunosequencing, statistical association of individual TCRs with disease status, and machine learning. Every repertoire in the discovery cohort had been generated on one and the same sequencing platform. Of the approximately 400 genotyped donors, 65% to 90% fell in the genetic ancestry cluster associated with self-reported Caucasian donors. The number of donors typed differed by locus, with roughly 629-640 for A, B, C, DRB1 and DQB1, 522 for DQA1, 600 to 610 for DPA1, and 400 to 490 for DPB1. The later analysis used no new phenotypic data to find candidate immune exposures, relying instead on TCR beta sequences and their occurrence across donors. Alongside the repertoire data, information on donor age, sex, ethnicity and CMV serostatus was compiled. On average, approximately 250,000 unique TCR beta nucleotide sequences were sequenced per donor among some 430 genotyped donors of the cohort, with 15% to 20% of those sequences being non-productive. In addition to the first cohort of approximately 670 subjects, a separate validation cohort of 120 different subjects was used. The study was designed to test whether signatures of past pathogen exposure could be identified by cataloging public T cell receptors. In a later analysis, previously published TCR beta repertoires from 670 or so donors were re-analyzed and high-resolution HLA genotyping was added so that TCR occurrence patterns could be studied. Overall study outcomes, separate from this receptor: Only TCR beta chains were sequenced in this cohort, and the absence of alpha or paired-chain data limited detectable features. The classifier was reported to diagnose cytomegalovirus status with high specificity and sensitivity in both the original and validation cohorts. A later genetic analysis reported fewer N-insertions in productive TCRs among donors in an Asian-associated ancestry cluster than the roughly 700-donor mean. Linkage disequilibrium might explain the correlated functional status among segregating V segments, but an unknown experimental factor could not be excluded. The earlier analysis of around 600 of the donors excluded roughly 16 rarely observed V segments, including chromosome 9 orphons, because counts were too low. Presence/absence analyses assumed roughly uniform sequencing depth across donors, an assumption that may not hold. Broadly in line with IMGT annotations, most TCR beta V segments showed up in productive rearrangements about 87% or about 30% of the time in an earlier analysis of under 700 of the donors. The authors suggested that the approach could potentially be extended to other disease states and immunological phenotypes. Most TCR sequences were seen in very few donors, while some public TCRs were found in many individuals. The study gave a list of 150 to 200 TCR beta chains associated with cytomegalovirus. Strong co-occurrence of HLA alleles, especially DR and DQ, made assigning TCR associations to individual alleles difficult. HLA typing was unavailable for some donors at each locus, so association tests used only the typed subset. In vitro tests confirmed that three of the cytomegalovirus-associated TCR beta chains recognize cytomegalovirus antigens. A group of highly shared sequence variants was considered likely to be a technical artifact of the sequencing pipeline. The 87-base-pair reads could not distinguish some IMGT-functional V segments, including TRBV6-2 and TRBV6-3, so those segments were excluded. A further reported finding was that TCR beta sequences accurately predicted the HLA-A and HLA-B alleles for most subjects in the first cohort. CMV serostatus was the only immune exposure information available for the cohort. Compared with equally common non-associated chains, HLA-associated TCR beta chains in a later analysis were more clonally expanded and had lower generation probabilities. A later genetic analysis associated a missense DCLRE1C variant with V-gene and J-gene trimming of TCR beta chains, and an independent cohort replicated the association. According to a later analysis, parvovirus B19, influenza, CMV and Epstein-Barr virus appeared linked to several top co-occurrence clusters. A later analysis found that TCR association rates varied across HLA loci, with DRB1 alleles showing the most associated TCRs and HLA-C alleles the fewest. A later analysis found that most CMV-associated TCR beta chains appeared HLA-restricted, with HLA associations seemingly driven largely by CMV exposure. Specific HLA alleles were associated with roughly 17,000 TCR beta sequences at a false discovery rate of 0.05 in a later analysis.

In total, approximately 700 healthy bone marrow donors made up the cohort. At the time of sampling, every cohort member was nominally healthy, though immune exposures that went unrecorded were likely present. The donor tested CMV seropositive, placing the donor among the 250 to 300 seropositive members of the cohort. A peripheral blood sample was collected from each donor, and TCR beta sequencing was performed on peripheral blood mononuclear cells. Genomic DNA was extracted from the blood cell samples with the Qiagen DNeasy Blood Extraction Kit. Material for sequencing was PBMCs. The sequence links TRBV6-5 to TRBJ1-4; 7 bases in between match TRBD1. The sequence came from a woman between 18 and 29 years old in good health and CMV-seropositive. The CDR3 has the sequence CATRSGGATNEKLFF. The sequenced DNA is TGTGCCACGAGATCAGGGGGTGCAACTAATGAAAAACTGTTTTTT.